This T cell receptor beta chain comes out of a study of T cells after yellow fever vaccination. Whole-study findings and limits: FACS-sorted repertoires could harbor abundant contaminating bulk-population clonotypes.

This clonotype was counted at least ten times. Its target is unknown. Trimming pared 6 bases from V and 7 bases from J, leaving 16 bases between. This CDR3 is built from 14 residues. Germline V gives CDR1 MNHEY, CDR2 SVGEGT. One entry per CDR3 protein, called by TCRdb with MiXCR from the 5' RACE reads. The sample lists 230,000 or so distinct CDR3 sequences; about 3.5% were seen once. The TCR was taken from a young man who received the YFV17D yellow fever vaccine. Source: PBMCs, taken 15 days after the yellow fever booster vaccination. The chain links TRBV6-2 or TRBV6-3 to TRBJ2-1; D remains unclear. CDR3: CASSPHVGKNEQFF. CDR3 nucleotide sequence: TGTGCCAGCAGCCCGCACGTGGGGAAAAATGAGCAGTTCTTC.